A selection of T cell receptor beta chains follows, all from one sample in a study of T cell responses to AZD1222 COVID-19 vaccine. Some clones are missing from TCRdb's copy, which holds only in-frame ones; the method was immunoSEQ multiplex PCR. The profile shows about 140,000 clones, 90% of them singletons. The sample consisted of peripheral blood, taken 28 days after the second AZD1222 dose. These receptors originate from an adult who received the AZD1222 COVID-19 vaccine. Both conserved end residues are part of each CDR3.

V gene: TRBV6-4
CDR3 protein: CASSEQGGDTQYF

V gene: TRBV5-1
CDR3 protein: CASSLGQSVSEQYF

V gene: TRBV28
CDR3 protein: CASNDRSNQPQHF

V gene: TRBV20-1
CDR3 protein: CSARAQEKLFF

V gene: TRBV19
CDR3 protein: CAIQRQGGGNTEAFF

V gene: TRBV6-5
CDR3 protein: CASSLTALMNTEAFF

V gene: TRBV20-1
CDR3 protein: CRRGAEAFF

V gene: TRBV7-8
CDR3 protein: CASIQPYITDTQYF

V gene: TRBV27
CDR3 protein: CASSLRFEGIKNIQYF

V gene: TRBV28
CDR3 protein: CASSPQGSTNEKLFF

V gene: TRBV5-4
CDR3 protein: CASSLGQGASGYTF

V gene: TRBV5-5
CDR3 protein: CASSLVAGNEQFF

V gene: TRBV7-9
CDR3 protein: CASSPRGGQPYEQYF

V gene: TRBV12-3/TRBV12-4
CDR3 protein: CASRDPGDTQYF

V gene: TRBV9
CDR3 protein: CASGTSGGADEQFF

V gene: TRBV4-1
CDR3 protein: CASSRNEGEGRTDTQYF

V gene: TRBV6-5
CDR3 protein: CASGGGRNNSPLHF

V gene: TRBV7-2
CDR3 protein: CASSLGVGAGQETQYF

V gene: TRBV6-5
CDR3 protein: CASRSQRQGVYEQYF

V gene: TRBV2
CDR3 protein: CASRAGQGKNQPQHF

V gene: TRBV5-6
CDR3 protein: CASSLLPGLAGGNNEQFF

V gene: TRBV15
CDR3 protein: CATSRESSFRGDYTF

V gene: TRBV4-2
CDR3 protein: CASSQVFLGLGVTATDTQYF

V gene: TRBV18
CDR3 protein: CASSFTGMSQPQHF

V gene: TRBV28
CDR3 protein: CASIGGAKGNTIYF

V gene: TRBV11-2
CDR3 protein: CASSLVGDSYEQYF

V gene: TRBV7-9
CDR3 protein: CASSLQEDQPQHF

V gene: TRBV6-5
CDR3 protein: CASSPGGGYGYTF

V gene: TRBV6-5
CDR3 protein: CASRRLAGLGQYF

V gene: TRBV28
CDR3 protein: CASSSPGQLQPQHF

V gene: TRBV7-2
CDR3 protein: CASSLLGSGSQETQYF

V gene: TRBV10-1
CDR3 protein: CASSELAGTFEKLFF

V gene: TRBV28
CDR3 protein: CASNRDSSFTGELFF

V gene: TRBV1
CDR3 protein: CTSSQDNPFWAGGELFF

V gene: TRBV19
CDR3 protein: CASSVGLTSGGYGTDTQYF

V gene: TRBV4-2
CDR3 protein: CASSHGTSGASTDTQYF

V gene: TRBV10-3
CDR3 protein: CAIRISGTGGNTIYF

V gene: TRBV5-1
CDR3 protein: CASSFAGRGGDTQYF

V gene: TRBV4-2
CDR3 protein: CASSQTPLDQYF

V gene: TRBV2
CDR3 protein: CASRASGGYNEQFF

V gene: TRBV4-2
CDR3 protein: CASSQGQENQPQHF

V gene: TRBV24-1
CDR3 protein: CATSDSDSDEQYF

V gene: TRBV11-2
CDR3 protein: CASSFTDTQYF

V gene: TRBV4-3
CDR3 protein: CASSQDTGYSGNTIYF

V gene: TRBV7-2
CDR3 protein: CASSLAAGLVEAFF

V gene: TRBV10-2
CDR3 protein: CASSDRAPNQPQHF

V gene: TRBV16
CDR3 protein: CASSRLGTGQETQYF

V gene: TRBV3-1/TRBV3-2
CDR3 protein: CASSYYTEAFF

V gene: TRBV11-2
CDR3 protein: CASSLFRGGVRTNEKLFF

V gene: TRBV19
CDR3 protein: CAIKNGALSNQPQHF

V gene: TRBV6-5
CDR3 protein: CASRLHRGVNTIYF

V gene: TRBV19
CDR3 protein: CASSLPYNEQFF

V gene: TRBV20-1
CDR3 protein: CSASDYYEQYF

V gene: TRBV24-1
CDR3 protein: CATRSGGTGELFF

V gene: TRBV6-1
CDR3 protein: CASSVSTGTGSYEQYF